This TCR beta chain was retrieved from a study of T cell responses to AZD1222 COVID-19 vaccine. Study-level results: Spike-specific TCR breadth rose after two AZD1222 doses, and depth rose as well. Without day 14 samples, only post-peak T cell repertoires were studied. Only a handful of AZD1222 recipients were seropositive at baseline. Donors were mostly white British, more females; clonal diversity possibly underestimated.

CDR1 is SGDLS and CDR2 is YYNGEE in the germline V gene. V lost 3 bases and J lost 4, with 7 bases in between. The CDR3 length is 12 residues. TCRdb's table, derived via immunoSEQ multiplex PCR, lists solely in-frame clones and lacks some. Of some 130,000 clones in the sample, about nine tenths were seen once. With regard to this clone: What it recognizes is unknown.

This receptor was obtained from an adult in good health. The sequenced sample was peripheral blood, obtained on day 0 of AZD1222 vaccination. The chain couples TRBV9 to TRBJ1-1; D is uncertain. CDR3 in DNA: TGTGCCAGCAGCGCTGGCAGCACTGAAGCTTTCTTT. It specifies CASSAGSTEAFF.